One and the same sample provided the 27 T cell receptor beta chains below, sequenced in a study of T cells in Graves' hyperthyroidism and ophthalmopathy. Amplification of TCR beta CDR3 regions was performed using RNA transcripts as template. A first-round RT-PCR of the TCR CDR3 used the HTBI primer set. Each CDR3 protein is one row after TCRdb ran MiXCR on the multiplex PCR reads. The table lists roughly 280,000 distinct CDR3 sequences, approximately 23% of them singletons. Source material: blood. These receptors originate from a man aged 30 to 39 with Graves' ophthalmopathy.

The J gene is TRBJ2-7, the V gene TRBV6-5; D ambiguous. Germline CDR1 MNHEY, CDR2 SVGAGI. The V gene lost 4 bases and the J gene lost 4 bases, with 14 bases spanning the gap. This CDR3 contains 14 residues. The CDR3 region has the DNA TGTGCCAGCAGTTCCCTGGGTTCTAGGTACGAGCAGTACTTC. It specifies CASSSLGSRYEQYF.

This clonotype was detected ten times or more. This chain links TRBV30 with TRBJ1-1; D is uncertain. Germline V gene sequence: CDR1 GTSNPN, CDR2 SVGIG (reference sequence). Trimming stripped 2 bases from V and 11 bases from J, with 12 bases between. This CDR3 has 11 residues. CDR3 loop: CAWSKIEGAFF. The CDR3 DNA reads TGTGCCTGGAGTAAGATAGAAGGGGCTTTCTTT.

This clonotype has at least ten counts. The V gene is TRBV2, the J gene TRBJ1-1; no clear D. Between the trimmed V and J ends, which lost 3 bases and 1 base, there was a span of 6 bases. The CDR3 is made up of 13 amino acids. Germline V gives CDR1 SNHLY, CDR2 FYNNEI. DNA of the CDR3: TGTGCCAGCAGTGATATAGAGAACACTGAAGCTTTCTTT. Translated, it gives CASSDIENTEAFF.

This chain joins TRBV7-9 and TRBJ2-1, with TRBD2 matching over 9 bases. In germline, CDR1 is SEHNR, CDR2 FQNEAQ (reference sequence). The CDR3 runs 15 residues. The ends lost 4 bases at V and 6 bases at J; junction bases unmatched: 7. Written as DNA, the CDR3 is TGTGCCAGCAGCTCTAGCGGGGACGGCCTCAATGAGCAGTTCTTC. It is translated as CASSSSGDGLNEQFF.

This clonotype was seen at least ten times. The chain has TRBV30 and TRBJ1-2, with D possibly TRBD1 on 6 matching bases. Trimming cost V 8 bases and J 3 bases, with 16 bases left between them. CDR1 is GTSNPN, CDR2 SVGIG, per germline (reference sequence). The CDR3 has 13 amino acids. The CDR3 spells CARARGSDYGYTF. As DNA, the CDR3 is TGTGCCCGAGCGAGGGGGAGCGACTATGGCTACACCTTC.

Notes on this clonotype: A much larger clonotype is one base distant, so this may be a read error. The missing conserved phenylalanine or tryptophan at the end of this CDR3 makes a read error likely. The chain links TRBV6-1 to TRBJ2-1; TRBD1 agrees at 7 bases. Germline V lookup: CDR1 MNHNS, CDR2 SASEGT. This CDR3 is built from 15 residues. J lost 3 bases, V lost 6 bases, and 8 bases had no gene match. The CDR3 sequence is CASRTGTAYYNEQFL. DNA for the CDR3: TGTGCCAGCAGGACCGGGACAGCATACTACAATGAGCAGTTCCTC.

This clonotype was observed a handful of times. The chain recombines TRBV6-1 with TRBJ2-1; tentatively, D is TRBD2 (6 bases). V was shortened by 2 bases and J by 10 bases, with 24 bases between the two germline ends. CDR3 length: 17 residues. Germline lookup yields CDR1 MNHNS and CDR2 SASEGT. The CDR3 DNA sequence: TGTGCCAGCAGTGAACGATTGATGGTGGGGGGTGGGATGGAGCAGTTCTTC. Protein: CASSERLMVGGGMEQFF.

V usage is TRBV6-6 and J usage is TRBJ2-3; D is ambiguous. Germline V gene sequence: CDR1 MNHNY, CDR2 SVGAGI (reference sequence). Trimming shortened V by 0 bases and J by 0 bases, and 13 bases separated the two germline ends. CDR3 size: 17 residues. The CDR3 is CASSYSISAGSTDTQYF. CDR3 DNA: TGTGCCAGCAGTTACTCGATTTCGGCAGGAAGCACAGATACGCAGTATTTT.

This clonotype was observed many times. CDR3 coding DNA: TGCGCCAGCAGCTACACACGGGATGCAGATACGCAGTATTTT. Its translation: CASSYTRDADTQYF. The chain employs TRBV5-1 and TRBJ2-3, with D maybe TRBD2 (5 bases). CDR1 is SGHRS and CDR2 is YFSETQ in the germline V gene. The CDR3 is made up of 14 amino acids. V lost 3 bases and J 4 bases, leaving 12 bases between the germline ends.

This rearrangement joins TRBV4-1 to TRBJ2-2; TRBD1 aligns across 9 bases. The V segment lost 7 bases and the J segment 4 bases; nucleotides outside the gene matches: 7. This CDR3 is 15 amino acids long. CDR1 MGHRA and CDR2 YSYEKL come from the germline V gene. CDR3 sequence: CASKGTGISTGELFF. The CDR3 DNA follows: TGCGCCAGCAAGGGGACAGGGATCAGCACCGGGGAGCTGTTTTTT.

This clonotype was observed a few times. This may come from a read error, since a much larger clone is one base off. The rearrangement links TRBV6-2 or TRBV6-3 to TRBJ1-1, with no clear D. This CDR3 has 11 residues. Germline V lookup: CDR1 MNHEY, CDR2 SVGEGT. The V end was cut by 0 bases, the J end by 6 bases, with 2 bases between. The CDR3 is CASSYSAEAFF. The CDR3, as DNA: TGTGCCAGCAGTTACTCGGCTGAAGCTTTCTTT.

This clonotype was observed many times. This chain uses TRBV27 with TRBJ2-5, with D perhaps matching TRBD1 or TRBD2 (5 bases each). Germline V gene lookup returns CDR1 MNHEY and CDR2 SMNVEV (reference sequence). There are 17 residues in the CDR3. The V end was cut by 5 bases, the J end by 1 base, with 20 bases between. The CDR3 loop reads CASSPRGRFGLQETQYF. In DNA, the CDR3 is TGTGCCAGCAGTCCACGGGGCAGATTCGGGCTCCAAGAGACCCAGTACTTC.

This chain connects TRBV7-9 to TRBJ1-5; D is uncertain. This CDR3 comprises 14 residues. The germline gives CDR1 SEHNR, CDR2 FQNEAQ (reference sequence). Trimming pared 7 bases from V and 0 bases from J, leaving 10 bases between. The CDR3: CASTGGNSNQPQHF. CDR3 bases: TGTGCCAGCACTGGCGGGAATAGCAATCAGCCCCAGCATTTT.

The chain is built from TRBV3-1 and TRBJ2-3; D gene uncertain. The CDR3 is 14 residues long. CDR1 is LGHDT, CDR2 YNNKEL, per germline (reference sequence). Trimming shortened V by 8 bases and J by 2 bases, and 14 bases separated the two germline ends. The CDR3 bases are TGTGCCAGCTCATCCGTCGATTCCACAGATACGCAGTATTTT. This translates into CASSSVDSTDTQYF.

This clonotype appeared a few times. The rearrangement joins TRBV12-3 or TRBV12-4 to TRBJ2-3, with D possibly matching TRBD1 (6 bases). V gave up 7 bases and J gave up 3 bases, with 20 bases separating them. The CDR3 spans 16 residues. The CDR3 DNA is TGTGCCAGCAACCGTGGGGCTATCAGGGGTACAGATACGCAGTATTTT. Its translation: CASNRGAIRGTDTQYF.

This clonotype has ten or more counts. The chain joins TRBV3-1 to TRBJ2-4, with unresolved D. The CDR3 loop spans 14 amino acids. In germline, CDR1 is LGHDT, CDR2 YNNKEL (reference sequence). The ends were cut back, 4 bases at V and 6 bases at J, with 13 bases in the middle. CDR3 DNA: TGTGCCAGCAGCCCCTTAGCCAGTTTAAACATTCAGTACTTC. The encoded protein is CASSPLASLNIQYF.

This clonotype occurred a few times. This chain connects TRBV7-2 to TRBJ2-1; D gene unclear. Germline V gene data show CDR1 as SGHTA and CDR2 as FQGNSA. The CDR3 runs to 13 residues. V lost 4 bases and J lost 9, with 13 bases in between. Here the CDR3 reads CASSYLTPPEQFF. For the CDR3, the DNA is TGTGCCAGCAGCTACCTAACCCCCCCTGAGCAGTTCTTC.

This clonotype showed up many times. The chain is built from TRBV30 and TRBJ1-1, with 7 bases matching TRBD1. Germline V gene data show CDR1 as GTSNPN and CDR2 as SVGIG (reference sequence). The CDR3 has 13 residues. The trim removed 5 bases at V and 10 bases at J, leaving 13 bases unmatched. CDR3 in DNA: TGTGCCTGGGCCATAGAGGGGGCGCGGCGAGCTTTCTTT. Translating gives CAWAIEGARRAFF. Full variable domain (remainder filled in from reference TRBV30 and TRBJ1-1): SQTIHQWPATLVQPVGSPLSLECTVEGTSNPNLYWYRQAAGRGLQLLFYSVGIGQISSEVPQNLSASRPQDRQFILSSKKLLLSDSGFYLCAWAIEGARRAFFGQGTRLTVV.

This clonotype showed up many times. This chain uses TRBV3-1 with TRBJ2-3, with 7 bases fitting TRBD2. Germline V gene lookup returns CDR1 LGHDT and CDR2 YNNKEL (reference sequence). The CDR3 is made up of 16 amino acids. J gave up 5 bases and V 3 bases, and 11 bases lay outside the gene matches. The CDR3 coding sequence is TGTGCCAGCAGCCACCACCAGACTAGCAGGAAAGATACGCAGTATTTT. Residues: CASSHHQTSRKDTQYF.

This clonotype was recorded at least ten times. This chain joins TRBV5-1 and TRBJ2-6; 8 bases line up with TRBD1. The germline V gene encodes CDR1 SGHRS and CDR2 YFSETQ. The CDR3 totals 17 residues. Losses at the gene ends were 0 bases for V and 0 bases for J; bases not matched to a gene: 2. The chain's CDR3 is CASSLAGTGSGANVLTF. The CDR3 region has the DNA TGCGCCAGCAGCTTGGCCGGGACAGGCTCTGGGGCCAACGTCCTGACTTTC. Drawing the rest from reference TRBV5-1 and TRBJ2-6, the complete variable domain is KAGVTQTPRYLIKTRGQQVTLSCSPISGHRSVSWYQQTPGQGLQFLFEYFSETQRNKGNFPGRFSGRQFSNSRSEMNVSTLELGDSALYLCASSLAGTGSGANVLTFGAGSRLTVL.

Notes on this clonotype: A much more abundant neighbour one base away suggests this may be a read error. The chain uses TRBV28 and TRBJ2-1; TRBD2 matches 10 bases. Per germline, CDR1 MDHEN and CDR2 SYDVKM. This CDR3 region has 16 residues. CDR3 nucleotides: TGTGCCGGCAGTACCGAGCGGGAGGGTTCCTACAATGAGCAGTTCTTC. The encoded protein is CAGSTEREGSYNEQFF. Filled out from reference TRBV28 and TRBJ2-1, the complete variable domain reads DVKVTQSSRYLVKRTGEKVFLECVQDMDHENMFWYRQDPGLGLRLIYFSYDVKMKEKGDIPEGYSVSREKKERFSLILESASTNQTSMYLCAGSTEREGSYNEQFFGPGTRLTVL.

The V call is TRBV28, the J call TRBJ2-5, with 8 bases fitting TRBD2. The germline gives CDR1 MDHEN, CDR2 SYDVKM. Trimming took 6 bases from V and 5 from J; bases not matched to a gene: 14. The CDR3 sequence is 16 residues long. The CDR3, as DNA: TGTGCCAGCAGCACCGCTGTGGGGACTAGTGTGGAGACCCAGTACTTC. This encodes CASSTAVGTSVETQYF.

This clonotype was recorded many times. V and J are TRBV2 and TRBJ1-5, with TRBD1 as a possible D gene (5 bases). The CDR3 runs 15 residues. The germline V gene has CDR1 SNHLY and CDR2 FYNNEI. V shed 6 bases and J shed 4 bases, with 16 bases lying between them. The CDR3 sequence is CASRVDGGTNQPQHF. CDR3 DNA sequence: TGTGCCAGCAGGGTCGATGGGGGTACGAATCAGCCCCAGCATTTT. Drawing the rest from reference TRBV2 and TRBJ1-5, the complete variable domain is EPEVTQTPSHQVTQMGQEVILRCVPISNHLYFYWYRQILGQKVEFLVSFYNNEISEKSEIFDDQFSVERPDGSNFTLKIRSTKLEDSAMYFCASRVDGGTNQPQHFGDGTRLSIL.

This clonotype was seen a handful of times. The chain uses TRBV28 and TRBJ1-1, with 7 bases fitting TRBD1. The CDR3 covers 15 residues. Germline CDR1 MDHEN, CDR2 SYDVKM. Trimming took 8 bases from V and 2 from J; bases not matched to a gene: 11. CDR3 in amino acids: CASGPPHRGNTEAFF. The CDR3 DNA is TGTGCCAGCGGTCCCCCACACAGGGGAAACACTGAAGCTTTCTTT.

This sequence joins TRBV7-6 and TRBJ2-7; TRBD1 is a possible D gene (6 bases). CDR3 length: 13 residues. V was shortened by 1 base and J by 11 bases, with 15 bases between the two germline ends. Germline V gene data show CDR1 as SGHVS and CDR2 as FNYEAQ. CDR3 DNA sequence: TGTGCCAGCAGCTTAGAGCCCCAGGGGCAGGAGTACTTC. It encodes CASSLEPQGQEYF.

The gene calls are TRBV6-5 and TRBJ2-5; perhaps TRBD2 as D (5 bases). The CDR3 has 15 residues. V lost 3 bases and J lost 3, with 14 bases in between. The germline CDR1 and CDR2 sequences are MNHEY and SVGAGI. CDR3 sequence reads: CASSYSREGKETQYF. CDR3 DNA sequence: TGTGCCAGCAGTTATAGTCGCGAGGGAAAAGAGACCCAGTACTTC.

This clonotype has only a few counts. The rearrangement links TRBV11-3 to TRBJ2-4; TRBD2 matches at 9 bases. V dropped 5 bases and J dropped 3; count of bases not matched to a gene: 5. This CDR3 region has 15 residues. Germline-derived CDR1 and CDR2 are SGHNT and YENEEA. In DNA, the CDR3 is TGTGCCAGCAGCCCATTAGCGGGAGTCAAAAACATTCAGTACTTC. Protein product: CASSPLAGVKNIQYF.